The 15 T cell receptor beta chains given below trace back to one sample, sequenced in a study of shared clonotypes between healthy human individuals. Method: immunoSEQ multiplex PCR; TCRdb's copy keeps in-frame clones and lacks some. The sample yields roughly 500,000 clones, 90% to 96% seen once. Source material: naive CD4+ T cells sorted from blood. Described subset: CD45RA+ positively selected. The receptors were gathered from a woman under 40 in good health.

This clone was seen a handful of times. The same CDR3 also results from other DNA sequences found in this sample. The genes are TRBV18 and TRBJ1-5, with a weak D call TRBD1 (5 bases). Germline V gene sequence: CDR1 KGHSH, CDR2 LQKENI. The V end lost 6 bases, the J end lost 5 bases, and 11 bases lay between the germline ends. The CDR3 contains 13 residues. CDR3: CASSPGPDQPQHF. DNA of the CDR3: TGTGCCAGCTCCCCAGGGCCTGATCAGCCCCAGCATTTT.

This clone was seen just once. For the CDR3, the DNA is TGTGCCAGCAGTTACTCGACAGGGAAAGACTTGGATACGCAGTATTTT. The encoded protein is CASSYSTGKDLDTQYF. V gene TRBV6-5 combines with J gene TRBJ2-3, with 7 bases matching TRBD1. Unmatched junction bases numbered 9, after V lost 0 bases and J lost 6 bases. CDR3 length: 16 residues. Germline V CDR1 and CDR2: MNHEY, SVGAGI.

V usage is TRBV18 and J usage is TRBJ2-7; D could derive from TRBD1 or TRBD2 (5 bases each). CDR1 KGHSH and CDR2 LQKENI come from the germline V gene. Between the trimmed V and J ends, which lost 3 bases and 6 bases, there was a span of 15 bases. The CDR3 length is 14 residues. The CDR3 DNA reads TGTGCCAGCTCACCCCAAGGCGAGGGGCTCGAGCAGTACTTC. It codes for CASSPQGEGLEQYF.

This chain uses TRBV7-9 with TRBJ1-3, with D unclear. Germline loops: CDR1 SEHNR, CDR2 FQNEAQ (reference sequence). CDR3 size: 14 residues. V gave up 4 bases and J gave up 3 bases, with 10 bases separating them. The CDR3 DNA reads TGTGCCAGCAGCTCCCCGCGACGTGGAAACACCATATATTTT. It encodes CASSSPRRGNTIYF. The full variable domain, in which reference TRBV7-9 and TRBJ1-3 provide the parts outside the CDR3, is DTGVSQNPRHKITKRGQNVTFRCDPISEHNRLYWYRQTLGQGPEFLTYFQNEAQLEKSRLLSDRFSAERPKGSFSTLEIQRTEQGDSAMYLCASSSPRRGNTIYFGEGSWLTVV.

V usage is TRBV28 and J usage is TRBJ2-7, with D perhaps being TRBD1 or TRBD2 (5 bases each). V lost 5 bases and J 5 bases, leaving 16 bases between the germline ends. The length of the CDR3 is 14 residues. Germline CDR1 and CDR2: MDHEN and SYDVKM. CDR3: CASSPVRDLNEQYF. The CDR3 DNA follows: TGTGCCAGCAGTCCGGTCCGGGACCTCAACGAGCAGTACTTC. The full variable domain, with the rest looked up from reference TRBV28 and TRBJ2-7, is DVKVTQSSRYLVKRTGEKVFLECVQDMDHENMFWYRQDPGLGLRLIYFSYDVKMKEKGDIPEGYSVSREKKERFSLILESASTNQTSMYLCASSPVRDLNEQYFGPGTRLTVT.

The chain combines TRBV28 with TRBJ2-7; no reliable D call. CDR1 and CDR2 from the germline V gene are MDHEN and SYDVKM. The ends were cut back, 5 bases at V and 7 bases at J, with 9 bases in the middle. This CDR3 is built from 11 residues. This chain's CDR3 is CASSAAREQYF. DNA for the CDR3: TGTGCCAGCAGTGCGGCTAGAGAGCAGTACTTC.

This sequence joins TRBV5-1 and TRBJ2-1, with 7 bases identical to TRBD1. The CDR3 contains 15 residues. J was trimmed by 4 bases and V by 1 base; bases with no gene match: 5. Germline-derived CDR1 and CDR2 are SGHRS and YFSETQ. CDR3 sequence reads: CASSLRTGPYNEQFF. CDR3 nucleotide sequence: TGCGCCAGCAGCTTGCGGACAGGCCCTTACAATGAGCAGTTCTTC.

As to this clone: This sample includes further DNA sequences coding for the same CDR3. This sequence joins TRBV28 and TRBJ1-4; 11 bases are a match to TRBD1. The CDR3 length is 15 residues. Trimming removed 4 bases from V and 7 bases from J; junction bases left unmatched: 5. Germline CDR1 MDHEN, CDR2 SYDVKM. In nucleotides, the CDR3 is TGTGCCAGCAGTTCTCCCGGGACAGGGGGTGAAAAACTGTTTTTT. Protein product: CASSSPGTGGEKLFF.

Only one count was recorded for this clone. This chain connects TRBV6-1 to TRBJ1-5; D not certain. Germline loops: CDR1 MNHNS, CDR2 SASEGT. V was cut by 5 bases and J by 2 bases, with 7 bases left in between. The CDR3 runs 13 residues. The CDR3, as DNA: TGTGCCAGCAGTAAAATGGGCAATCAGCCCCAGCATTTT. This sequence encodes CASSKMGNQPQHF.

The chain links TRBV27 to TRBJ2-1; tentatively, D is TRBD1 (5 bases). V lost 5 bases and J 10 bases, leaving 21 bases between the germline ends. The length of the CDR3 is 15 residues. CDR1 MNHEY and CDR2 SMNVEV come from the germline V gene (reference sequence). Here the CDR3 reads CASSTIGHYPREQFF. For the CDR3, the DNA is TGTGCCAGCAGTACGATCGGACATTATCCTCGAGAGCAGTTCTTC.

This chain links TRBV11-2 with TRBJ2-1; 12 nucleotides line up with TRBD2. Unmatched junction bases numbered 7, after V lost 7 bases and J lost 3 bases. Per the germline V gene, CDR1 is SGHAT and CDR2 is FQNNGV. The CDR3 has 16 amino acids. The CDR3 protein is CASTLAGGSGYNEQFF. The DNA for the CDR3 is TGTGCCAGCACCCTAGCGGGGGGGAGCGGCTACAATGAGCAGTTCTTC.

The rearrangement joins TRBV5-1 to TRBJ2-2, with TRBD2 matching 7 bases. The CDR3 runs to 15 residues. V dropped 5 bases and J dropped 4; count of bases not matched to a gene: 8. Germline loops: CDR1 SGHRS, CDR2 YFSETQ. CDR3 amino acids: CASRRLAEVTGELFF. The DNA of the CDR3 is TGCGCCAGCAGAAGGCTAGCGGAGGTCACCGGGGAGCTGTTTTTT.

V gene TRBV5-1 combines with J gene TRBJ1-3; a weak D match, TRBD1 (5 bases). The CDR3 is made up of 16 amino acids. The ends were cut back, 4 bases at V and 7 bases at J, with 21 bases in the middle. Germline V gives CDR1 SGHRS, CDR2 YFSETQ. Here the CDR3 reads CASSMGPPGSGNTIYF. In DNA form, the CDR3 reads TGCGCCAGCAGCATGGGACCCCCAGGTTCAGGGAACACCATATATTTT.

CDR3 DNA: TGTGCCAGTAGTGACCTAGCGGGAAGTGAGCAGTTCTTC. It yields the protein CASSDLAGSEQFF. The chain joins TRBV19 to TRBJ2-1; TRBD2 matches at 9 bases. Losses at the gene ends were 5 bases for V and 9 bases for J; bases not matched to a gene: 5. CDR3 length equals 13 residues. Germline CDR1 is LNHDA and CDR2 is SQIVND (reference sequence). Based on the CDR3 plus reference TRBV19 and TRBJ2-1, the full variable domain is DGGITQSPKYLFRKEGQNVTLSCEQNLNHDAMYWYRQDPGQGLRLIYYSQIVNDFQKGDIAEGYSVSREKKESFPLTVTSAQKNPTAFYLCASSDLAGSEQFFGPGTRLTVL.

This sequence joins TRBV30 and TRBJ1-2; D unclear. The CDR3 has 13 amino acids. CDR1 is GTSNPN and CDR2 is SVGIG in the germline V gene (reference sequence). V dropped 3 bases and J dropped 7 bases, with 15 bases sitting between them. This CDR3 reads CAWSLFWGSGYTF. CDR3 in DNA: TGTGCCTGGAGCTTATTTTGGGGTAGTGGCTACACCTTC. Full variable domain (rest looked up from reference TRBV30 and TRBJ1-2): SQTIHQWPATLVQPVGSPLSLECTVEGTSNPNLYWYRQAAGRGLQLLFYSVGIGQISSEVPQNLSASRPQDRQFILSSKKLLLSDSGFYLCAWSLFWGSGYTFGSGTRLTVV.